This T cell receptor beta chain emerged from a study of cytomegalovirus exposure and HLA in healthy donors. Study observations and caveats: Researchers counted roughly 150 TCR beta chains as cytomegalovirus-associated. Reported results showed that the classifier diagnosed cytomegalovirus status with high specificity and sensitivity. Most TCR sequences were uncommon, yet certain public TCRs appeared in many donors.

With 60 Vbeta and 13 Jbeta primers, the PCR was carried out. This table comes from immunoSEQ multiplex PCR, and its TCRdb copy is limited to in-frame clones, with some not included. This sample carries fewer than 80,000 clones, under 80% of them seen once, and the ten largest clones take roughly 5.3%. Germline values: CDR1 SGHTS, CDR2 YDEGEE. The trim removed 3 bases at V and 3 bases at J, leaving 11 bases unmatched. The CDR3 is 16 amino acids. A word on this clone: Its target is unknown.

The material sequenced was PBMCs. The chain has TRBV5-8 and TRBJ2-7; 8 bases map to TRBD1. This receptor was identified in a woman aged 25 to 39 in good health and CMV-seronegative. CDR3 sequence (DNA): TGTGCCAGCAGCTACTGGACAGGGAATATGGGCTACGAGCAGTACTTC. It yields the protein CASSYWTGNMGYEQYF.